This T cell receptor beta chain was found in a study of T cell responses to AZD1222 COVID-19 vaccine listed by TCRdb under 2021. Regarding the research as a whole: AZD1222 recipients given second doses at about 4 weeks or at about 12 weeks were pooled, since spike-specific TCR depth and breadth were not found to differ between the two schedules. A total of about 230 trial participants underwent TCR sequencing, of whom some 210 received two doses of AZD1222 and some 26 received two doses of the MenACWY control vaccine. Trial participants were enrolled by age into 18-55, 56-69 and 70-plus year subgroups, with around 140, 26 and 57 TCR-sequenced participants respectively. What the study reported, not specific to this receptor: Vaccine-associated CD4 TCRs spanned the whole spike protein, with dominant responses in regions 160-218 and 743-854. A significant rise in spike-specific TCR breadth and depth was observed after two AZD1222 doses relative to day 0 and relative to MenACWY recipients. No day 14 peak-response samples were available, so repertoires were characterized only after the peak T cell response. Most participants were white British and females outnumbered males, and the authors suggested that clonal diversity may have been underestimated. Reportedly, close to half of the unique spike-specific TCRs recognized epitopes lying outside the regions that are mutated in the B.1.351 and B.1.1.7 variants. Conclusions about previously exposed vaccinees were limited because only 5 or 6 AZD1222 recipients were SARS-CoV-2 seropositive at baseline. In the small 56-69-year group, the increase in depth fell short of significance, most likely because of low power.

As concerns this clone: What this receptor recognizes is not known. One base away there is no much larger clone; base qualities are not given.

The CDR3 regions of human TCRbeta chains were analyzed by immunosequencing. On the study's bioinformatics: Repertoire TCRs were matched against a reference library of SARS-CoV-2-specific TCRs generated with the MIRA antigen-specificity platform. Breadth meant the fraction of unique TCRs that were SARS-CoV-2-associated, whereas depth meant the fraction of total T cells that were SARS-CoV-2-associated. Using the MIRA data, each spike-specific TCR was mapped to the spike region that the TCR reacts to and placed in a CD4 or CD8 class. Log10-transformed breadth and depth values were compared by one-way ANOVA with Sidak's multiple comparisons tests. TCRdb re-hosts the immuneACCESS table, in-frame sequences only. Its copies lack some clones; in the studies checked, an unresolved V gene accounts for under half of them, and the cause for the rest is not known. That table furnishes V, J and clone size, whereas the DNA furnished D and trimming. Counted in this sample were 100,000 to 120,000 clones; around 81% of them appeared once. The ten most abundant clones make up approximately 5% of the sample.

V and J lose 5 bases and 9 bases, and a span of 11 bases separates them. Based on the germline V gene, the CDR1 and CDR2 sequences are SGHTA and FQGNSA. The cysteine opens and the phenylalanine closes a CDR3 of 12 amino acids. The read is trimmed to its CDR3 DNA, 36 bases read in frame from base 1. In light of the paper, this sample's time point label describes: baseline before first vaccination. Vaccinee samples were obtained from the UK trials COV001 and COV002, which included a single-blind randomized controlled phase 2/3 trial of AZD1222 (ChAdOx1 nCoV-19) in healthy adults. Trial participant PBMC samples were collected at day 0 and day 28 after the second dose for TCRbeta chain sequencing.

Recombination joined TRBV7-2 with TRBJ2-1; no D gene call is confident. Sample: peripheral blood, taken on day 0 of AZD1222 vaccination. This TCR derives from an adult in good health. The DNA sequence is TGTGCCAGCAGCCAAACGTTCGGTGAGCAGTTCTTC. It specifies CASSQTFGEQFF. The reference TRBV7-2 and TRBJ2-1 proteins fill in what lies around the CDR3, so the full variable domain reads GAGVSQSPSNKVTEKGKDVELRCDPISGHTALYWYRQSLGQGLEFLIYFQGNSAPDKSGLPSDRFSAERTGGSVSTLTIQRTQQEDSAVYLCASSQTFGEQFFGPGTRLTVL.